These 8 T cell receptor beta chains share one sample of origin, sequenced in a study of T cells in Graves' hyperthyroidism and ophthalmopathy. Template material for amplifying TCR beta CDR3 regions consisted of RNA transcripts. First-round RT-PCR targeting the TCR CDR3 was performed with the HTBI primer set. TCRdb re-called the multiplex PCR reads with MiXCR, one entry per CDR3 protein. The sample yields roughly 420,000 distinct CDR3 sequences, around 15% seen once. Sequences were obtained from blood. All receptors derive from a woman aged 18 to 35 with Graves' hyperthyroidism.

This clonotype was recorded at least ten times. CDR3 region: CASSPSILAARGDEQYF. The CDR3 DNA reads as TGTGCCAGCAGCCCGTCCATCCTAGCGGCCAGGGGCGACGAGCAGTACTTC. J is TRBJ2-7 and V is TRBV7-9; D might be TRBD2 (7 bases). Germline V gene lookup returns CDR1 SEHNR and CDR2 FQNEAQ (reference sequence). V was shortened by 5 bases and J by 5 bases, with 25 bases between the two germline ends. This CDR3 contains 17 residues.

This clonotype was observed many times. This chain connects TRBV12-3 or TRBV12-4 to TRBJ1-1, with unresolved D. V was shortened by 6 bases and J by 1 base, with 15 bases between the two germline ends. There are 15 residues in the CDR3. The CDR3 sequence is CASSLRPPRNTEAFF. The DNA for the CDR3 is TGTGCCAGCAGCTTGAGGCCGCCAAGGAACACTGAAGCTTTCTTT.

Of note for this clonotype: A single base separates this from a much larger clone, so it may be a read error. The chain has TRBV19 and TRBJ2-7; 8 bases map to TRBD2. Trimming took 6 bases from V and 2 from J; bases not matched to a gene: 15. The CDR3 runs 17 residues. CDR1 is LNHDA, CDR2 SQIVND, per germline (reference sequence). The chain's CDR3 is CASSPKGPAGVPYEQYF. DNA for the CDR3: TGTGCCAGTAGCCCCAAAGGACCAGCGGGAGTACCCTACGAGCAGTACTTC.

V gene TRBV4-1 combines with J gene TRBJ2-7; no definite D call. The germline V and J ends were trimmed by 4 bases and 0 bases, with 13 bases remaining between them. The CDR3 sequence is 15 residues long. Germline V gene sequence: CDR1 MGHRA, CDR2 YSYEKL. The CDR3 protein is CASSPSLPASYEQYF. In DNA form, the CDR3 reads TGCGCCAGCAGCCCCTCACTACCCGCCTCCTACGAGCAGTACTTC.

This clonotype was seen many times. The chain employs TRBV27 and TRBJ2-7; 7 bases agree with TRBD1. Trimming took 6 bases from V and 3 from J; bases not matched to a gene: 8. The CDR3 length is 14 residues. Germline V lookup: CDR1 MNHEY, CDR2 SMNVEV (reference sequence). For the CDR3, the DNA is TGTGCCAGCAGATTCCGACAGGGTTTCTACGAGCAGTACTTC. Its translation: CASRFRQGFYEQYF.

The V gene is TRBV6-1, the J gene TRBJ2-3; D gene unclear. The V and J ends lost 2 bases and 2 bases respectively, with 14 bases between them. Germline V gives CDR1 MNHNS, CDR2 SASEGT. The CDR3 spans 16 residues. The CDR3 bases are TGTGCCAGCAGTGAACAGTCGGGCACATACACAGATACGCAGTATTTT. This encodes CASSEQSGTYTDTQYF.

This clonotype was recorded many times. V and J are TRBV28 and TRBJ1-1; no clear D. CDR1 is MDHEN, CDR2 SYDVKM, per germline. The CDR3 loop spans 12 amino acids. V lost 5 bases, J lost 0 bases, and 4 bases lay in between. The CDR3 bases are TGTGCCAGCAGTCGCATGAACACTGAAGCTTTCTTT. As protein: CASSRMNTEAFF.

This clonotype was recorded at least ten times. This chain connects TRBV29-1 to TRBJ2-1, with 7 bases that match TRBD2. Germline lookup yields CDR1 SQVTM and CDR2 ANQGSEA. V was pared by 7 bases and J by 2 bases, with 8 bases of the junction left unmatched. CDR3 size: 14 residues. The CDR3 spells CSGDQRGTYNEQFF. The DNA of the CDR3 is TGCAGCGGGGACCAGCGGGGCACCTACAATGAGCAGTTCTTC.